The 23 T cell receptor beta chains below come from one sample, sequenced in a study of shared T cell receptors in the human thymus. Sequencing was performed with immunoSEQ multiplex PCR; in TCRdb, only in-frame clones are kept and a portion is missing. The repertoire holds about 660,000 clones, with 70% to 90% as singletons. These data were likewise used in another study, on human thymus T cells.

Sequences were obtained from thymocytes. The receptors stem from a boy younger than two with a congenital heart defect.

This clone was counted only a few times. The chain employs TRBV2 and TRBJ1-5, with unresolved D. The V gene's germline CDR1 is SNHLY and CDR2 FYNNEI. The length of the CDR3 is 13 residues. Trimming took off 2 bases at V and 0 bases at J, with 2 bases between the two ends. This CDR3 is CASSEYSNQPQHF. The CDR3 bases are TGTGCCAGCAGTGAATATAGCAATCAGCCCCAGCATTTT. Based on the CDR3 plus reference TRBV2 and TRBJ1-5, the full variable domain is EPEVTQTPSHQVTQMGQEVILRCVPISNHLYFYWYRQILGQKVEFLVSFYNNEISEKSEIFDDQFSVERPDGSNFTLKIRSTKLEDSAMYFCASSEYSNQPQHFGDGTRLSIL.

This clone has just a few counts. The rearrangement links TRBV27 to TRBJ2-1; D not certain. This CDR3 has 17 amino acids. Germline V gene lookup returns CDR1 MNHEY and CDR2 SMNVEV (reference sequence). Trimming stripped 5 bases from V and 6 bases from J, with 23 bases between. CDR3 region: CASSLRHVGELSNEQFF. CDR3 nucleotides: TGTGCCAGCAGTCTTAGACACGTCGGCGAATTGAGCAATGAGCAGTTCTTC.

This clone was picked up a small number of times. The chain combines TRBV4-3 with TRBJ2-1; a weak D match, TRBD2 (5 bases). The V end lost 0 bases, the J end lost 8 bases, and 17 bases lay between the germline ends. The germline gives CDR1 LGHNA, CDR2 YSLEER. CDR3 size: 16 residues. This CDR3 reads CASSQDRVQAEDEQFF. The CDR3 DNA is TGCGCCAGCAGCCAAGATAGAGTACAAGCGGAGGATGAGCAGTTCTTC.

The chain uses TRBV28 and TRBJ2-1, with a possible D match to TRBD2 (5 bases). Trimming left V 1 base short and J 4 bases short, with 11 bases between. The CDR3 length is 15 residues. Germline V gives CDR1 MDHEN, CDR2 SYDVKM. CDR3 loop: CASSLSRRGYNEQFF. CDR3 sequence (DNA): TGTGCCAGCAGTTTATCCCGACGGGGATACAATGAGCAGTTCTTC. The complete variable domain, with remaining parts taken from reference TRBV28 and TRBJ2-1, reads DVKVTQSSRYLVKRTGEKVFLECVQDMDHENMFWYRQDPGLGLRLIYFSYDVKMKEKGDIPEGYSVSREKKERFSLILESASTNQTSMYLCASSLSRRGYNEQFFGPGTRLTVL.

The CDR3 coding sequence is TGTGCCAGCAGTGACCCCGGGGGTAACACCGGGGAGCTGTTTTTT. The encoded protein is CASSDPGGNTGELFF. The rearrangement links TRBV2 to TRBJ2-2; possible D gene TRBD2, 6 bases. With 3 bases removed from V and 2 bases from J, the gap between germline ends came to 10 bases. CDR3 size: 15 residues. Germline V CDR1 and CDR2: SNHLY, FYNNEI.

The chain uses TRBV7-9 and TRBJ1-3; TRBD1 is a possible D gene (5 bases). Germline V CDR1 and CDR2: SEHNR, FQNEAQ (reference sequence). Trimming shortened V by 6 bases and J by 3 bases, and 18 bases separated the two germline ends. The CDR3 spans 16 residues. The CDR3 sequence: CASSPAKGANGNTIYF. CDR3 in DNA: TGTGCCAGCAGTCCAGCAAAAGGGGCAAATGGAAACACCATATATTTT.

This CDR3 is CASSSGWSYEQYF. For the CDR3, the DNA is TGTGCCAGCAGCTCTGGTTGGAGCTACGAGCAGTACTTC. The rearrangement uses TRBV5-6 and TRBJ2-7; unclear D gene. Trimming pared 3 bases from V and 3 bases from J, leaving 10 bases between. The CDR3 is 13 residues long. Germline CDR1 SGHDT, CDR2 YYEEEE.

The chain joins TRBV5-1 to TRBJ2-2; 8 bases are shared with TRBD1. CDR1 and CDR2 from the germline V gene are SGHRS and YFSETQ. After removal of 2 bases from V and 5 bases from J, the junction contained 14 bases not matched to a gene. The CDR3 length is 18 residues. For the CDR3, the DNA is TGCGCCAGCAGCTTTCGCCTTAGGACAGGGACGAGTACCGGGGAGCTGTTTTTT. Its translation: CASSFRLRTGTSTGELFF.

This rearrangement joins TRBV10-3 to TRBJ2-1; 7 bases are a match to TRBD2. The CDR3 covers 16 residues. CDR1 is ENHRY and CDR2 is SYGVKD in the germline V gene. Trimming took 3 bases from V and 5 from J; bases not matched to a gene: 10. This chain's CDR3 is CAISDSWEGGDNEQFF. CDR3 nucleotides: TGTGCCATCAGTGACTCTTGGGAGGGAGGGGACAATGAGCAGTTCTTC.

Here the CDR3 reads CASRQGGNEQFF. The CDR3 DNA sequence: TGTGCCAGCAGACAGGGGGGGAATGAGCAGTTCTTC. This sequence joins TRBV5-7 and TRBJ2-1, with a possible D match to TRBD1 (8 bases). TRBV5-7 is an ORF; its function is uncertain. The germline V and J ends were trimmed by 5 bases and 7 bases, with 10 bases remaining between them. The length of the CDR3 is 12 residues.

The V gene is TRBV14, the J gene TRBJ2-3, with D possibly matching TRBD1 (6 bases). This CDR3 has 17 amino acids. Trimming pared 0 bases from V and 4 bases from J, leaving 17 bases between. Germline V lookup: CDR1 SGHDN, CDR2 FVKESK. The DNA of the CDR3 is TGTGCCAGCAGCCAAGATTTTGGTCAGGGGATAGCAGATACGCAGTATTTT. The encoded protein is CASSQDFGQGIADTQYF.

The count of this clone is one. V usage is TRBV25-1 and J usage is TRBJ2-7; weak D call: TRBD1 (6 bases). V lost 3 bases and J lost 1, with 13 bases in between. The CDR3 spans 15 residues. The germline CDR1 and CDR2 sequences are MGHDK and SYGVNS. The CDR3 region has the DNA TGTGCCAGCAGTGATAGGGGGAAGGGGTCCTACGAGCAGTACTTC. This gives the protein CASSDRGKGSYEQYF.

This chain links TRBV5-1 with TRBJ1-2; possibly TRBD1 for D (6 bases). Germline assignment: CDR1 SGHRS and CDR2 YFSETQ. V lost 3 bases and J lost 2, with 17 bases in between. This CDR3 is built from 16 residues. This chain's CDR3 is CASSSPFPTGNYGYTF. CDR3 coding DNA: TGCGCCAGCAGCTCGCCGTTCCCGACAGGAAACTATGGCTACACCTTC.

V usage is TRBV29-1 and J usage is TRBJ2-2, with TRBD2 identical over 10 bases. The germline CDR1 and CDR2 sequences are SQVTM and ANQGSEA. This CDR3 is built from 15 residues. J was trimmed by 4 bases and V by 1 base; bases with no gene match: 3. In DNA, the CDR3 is TGCAGCGTTGAAGGGACTAGCGGATCCACCGGGGAGCTGTTTTTT. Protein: CSVEGTSGSTGELFF.

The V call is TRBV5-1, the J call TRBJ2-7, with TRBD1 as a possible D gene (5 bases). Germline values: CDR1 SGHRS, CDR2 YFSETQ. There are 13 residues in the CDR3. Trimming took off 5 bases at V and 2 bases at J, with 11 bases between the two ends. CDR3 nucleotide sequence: TGCGCCAGCAGTTCAGGGCCCACCTACGAGCAGTACTTC. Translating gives CASSSGPTYEQYF.

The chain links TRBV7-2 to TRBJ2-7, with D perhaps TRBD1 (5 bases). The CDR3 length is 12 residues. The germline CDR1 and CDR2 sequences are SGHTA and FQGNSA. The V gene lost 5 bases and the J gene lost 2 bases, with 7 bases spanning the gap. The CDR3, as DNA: TGTGCCAGCAGCGCACAGGCCTACGAGCAGTACTTC. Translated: CASSAQAYEQYF.

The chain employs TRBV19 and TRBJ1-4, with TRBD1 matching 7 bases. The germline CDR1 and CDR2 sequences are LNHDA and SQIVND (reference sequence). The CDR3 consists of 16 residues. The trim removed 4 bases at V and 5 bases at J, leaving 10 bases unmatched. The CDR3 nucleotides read TGTGCCAGTAGTACCTACAGGGGTTGGGGAAATGAAAAACTGTTTTTT. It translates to CASSTYRGWGNEKLFF.

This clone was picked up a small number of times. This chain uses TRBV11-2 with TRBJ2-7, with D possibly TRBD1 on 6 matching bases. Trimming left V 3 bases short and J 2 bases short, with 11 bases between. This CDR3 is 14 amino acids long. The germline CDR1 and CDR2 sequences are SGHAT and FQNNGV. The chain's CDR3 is CASSFRDNAYEQYF. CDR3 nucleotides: TGTGCCAGCAGCTTCCGGGACAACGCCTACGAGCAGTACTTC.

The CDR3, as DNA: TGTGCCAGCAGTCCTAACCTCAGAAGCGGGGGACTACAAGAGACCCAGTACTTC. This codes for CASSPNLRSGGLQETQYF. The gene calls are TRBV27 and TRBJ2-5, with 8 bases identical to TRBD2. Per the germline V gene, CDR1 is MNHEY and CDR2 is SMNVEV (reference sequence). Germline trimming cut 5 bases from V and 2 bases from J; bases unmatched to any gene: 16. This CDR3 has 18 residues.

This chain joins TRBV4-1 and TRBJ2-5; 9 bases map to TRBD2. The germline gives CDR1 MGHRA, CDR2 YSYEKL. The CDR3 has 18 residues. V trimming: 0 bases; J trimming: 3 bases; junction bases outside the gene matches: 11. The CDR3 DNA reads TGCGCCAGCAGCCAAGAATCGGAAGGACTAGCGAGTAAAGAGACCCAGTACTTC. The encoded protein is CASSQESEGLASKETQYF.

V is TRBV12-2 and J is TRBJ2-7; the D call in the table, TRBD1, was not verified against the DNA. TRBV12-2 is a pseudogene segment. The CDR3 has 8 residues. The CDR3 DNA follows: TGTGCAAGTCGCTGGCCGTCCTTC. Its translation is CASRWPSF.

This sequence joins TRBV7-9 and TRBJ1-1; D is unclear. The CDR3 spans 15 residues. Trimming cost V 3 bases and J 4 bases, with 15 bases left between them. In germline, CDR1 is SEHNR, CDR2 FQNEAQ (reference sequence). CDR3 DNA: TGTGCCAGCAGCTTCGACGGAGAGGCGGGCACTGAAGCTTTCTTT. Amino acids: CASSFDGEAGTEAFF.

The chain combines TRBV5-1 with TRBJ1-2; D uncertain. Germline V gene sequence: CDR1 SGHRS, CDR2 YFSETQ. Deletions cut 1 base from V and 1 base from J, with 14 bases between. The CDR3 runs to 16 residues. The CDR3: CASSLNRGGLNYGYTF. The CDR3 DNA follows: TGCGCCAGCAGCTTGAATCGAGGCGGCCTTAACTATGGCTACACCTTC.